This entry lists 14 T cell receptor beta chains sequenced from one sample in a study of blood T cells in healthy people across ages. Combining a sample-barcoded 5' primer with a J-beta primer mix, a second PCR ran for about 7 to 11 cycles. Using its own MiXCR run on the 5' RACE reads, TCRdb lists one record per CDR3 protein. The table has 890,000 or so distinct CDR3 sequences, around 62% seen once. The sequenced sample was blood. These TCRs come from a man younger than 45 in good health.

The rearrangement links TRBV20-1 to TRBJ1-1, with D possibly being TRBD1 (5 bases). This CDR3 is 14 amino acids long. Germline V gene data show CDR1 as DFQATT and CDR2 as SNEGSKA (reference sequence). Between the trimmed V and J ends, which lost 3 bases and 1 base, there was a span of 12 bases. The CDR3 loop is CSARRGAGNTEAFF. The CDR3 DNA reads as TGCAGTGCTAGGCGAGGGGCGGGGAACACTGAAGCTTTCTTT.

This clonotype was seen a few times. V gene TRBV4-3 combines with J gene TRBJ2-7, with D possibly TRBD1 on 6 matching bases. Germline V CDR1 and CDR2: LGHNA, YSLEER. The CDR3 has 14 amino acids. V was pared by 2 bases and J by 6 bases, with 14 bases between. CDR3 loop: CASSQLVQGSEQYF. The CDR3 DNA is TGCGCCAGCAGCCAATTAGTGCAGGGGAGCGAGCAGTACTTC.

The V call is TRBV25-1, the J call TRBJ2-1, with TRBD2 matching over 11 bases. Germline V gene sequence: CDR1 MGHDK, CDR2 SYGVNS. The CDR3 is 14 residues long. Losses at the gene ends were 7 bases for V and 5 bases for J; bases not matched to a gene: 4. CDR3 region: CASKLAGVNNEQFF. In DNA form, the CDR3 reads TGTGCCAGCAAACTAGCGGGGGTGAACAATGAGCAGTTCTTC.

Only a few counts were recorded for this clonotype. The J gene is TRBJ1-5, the V gene TRBV5-1; no clear D gene. The V end lost 0 bases, the J end lost 3 bases, and 10 bases lay between the germline ends. CDR1 and CDR2 (germline): SGHRS, YFSETQ. This CDR3 has 15 amino acids. The CDR3 spells CASSLVGSPNQPQHF. The CDR3 DNA follows: TGCGCCAGCAGCTTGGTCGGCAGCCCCAATCAGCCCCAGCATTTT.

V usage is TRBV27 and J usage is TRBJ2-7, with 8 nucleotides matching TRBD1. There are 13 residues in the CDR3. Trimming at V came to 8 bases and at J to 5 bases, leaving 8 bases not matched to a gene. In germline, CDR1 is MNHEY, CDR2 SMNVEV (reference sequence). The CDR3: CASGWQGAHEQYF. In DNA form, the CDR3 reads TGTGCCAGCGGGTGGCAGGGGGCCCACGAGCAGTACTTC.

V gene TRBV7-2 combines with J gene TRBJ2-7; D is uncertain. Trimming shortened V by 0 bases and J by 6 bases, and 9 bases separated the two germline ends. Germline assignment: CDR1 SGHTA and CDR2 FQGNSA. There are 13 residues in the CDR3. The DNA of the CDR3 is TGTGCCAGCAGCTTAGCTTTAATGCGCGAGCAGTACTTC. This sequence encodes CASSLALMREQYF.

The rearrangement links TRBV12-3 or TRBV12-4 to TRBJ1-1, with TRBD1 matching over 7 bases. The CDR3 is 13 residues long. V shed 5 bases, J shed 4 bases, and the junction held 4 bases outside the gene matches. CDR3 in amino acids: CASSTGVSTEAFF. CDR3 bases: TGTGCCAGCAGTACAGGGGTCTCCACTGAAGCTTTCTTT.

The rearrangement uses TRBV7-9 and TRBJ2-1; 8 bases match TRBD2. Germline V lookup: CDR1 SEHNR, CDR2 FQNEAQ (reference sequence). The CDR3 consists of 16 residues. The trim removed 4 bases at V and 7 bases at J, leaving 12 bases unmatched. CDR3 protein: CASSSKGGGPRNEQFF. CDR3 DNA sequence: TGTGCCAGCAGCTCGAAAGGCGGGGGGCCTCGGAATGAGCAGTTCTTC.

This clonotype was seen a single time. The rearrangement links TRBV20-1 to TRBJ2-1, with 13 bases identical to TRBD2. CDR3 length: 14 amino acids. CDR1 DFQATT and CDR2 SNEGSKA come from the germline V gene (reference sequence). The V segment lost 6 bases and the J segment 6 bases; nucleotides outside the gene matches: 5. CDR3 nucleotide sequence: TGCAGTGCGGGTACTAGCGGGGGGGCCAATGAGCAGTTCTTC. This translates into CSAGTSGGANEQFF.

This chain links TRBV29-1 with TRBJ2-5; D gene uncertain. Germline CDR1 is SQVTM and CDR2 is ANQGSEA. V gave up 6 bases and J gave up 4 bases, with 9 bases separating them. This CDR3 has 11 amino acids. For the CDR3, the DNA is TGCAGCGTAGGGTGGCGAGAGACCCAGTACTTC. Its translation is CSVGWRETQYF.

This rearrangement joins TRBV20-1 to TRBJ2-5, with unresolved D. This CDR3 region has 13 residues. V lost 0 bases to trimming and J lost 5 bases, with 10 bases between them. Germline loops: CDR1 DFQATT, CDR2 SNEGSKA (reference sequence). The CDR3 region has the DNA TGCAGTGCTAGAGATCCAGCGACGGAGACCCAGTACTTC. It yields the protein CSARDPATETQYF.

This chain uses TRBV20-1 with TRBJ2-3; D is tentatively TRBD1 or TRBD2 (5 bases each). V lost 3 bases to trimming and J lost 5 bases, with 15 bases between them. CDR1 is DFQATT and CDR2 is SNEGSKA in the germline V gene (reference sequence). The CDR3 extends over 14 amino acids. CDR3 nucleotides: TGCAGTGCTAGGGGGCCAGCGGTACAAGATACGCAGTATTTT. Its protein product is CSARGPAVQDTQYF.

With respect to this clonotype: The junction shows a germline mismatch at one end, possibly a read error. The chain joins TRBV6-1 to TRBJ2-7, with 11 bases identical to TRBD2. CDR3 length equals 13 residues. From germline, CDR1 is MNHNS and CDR2 SASEGT. The CDR3 sequence is CAGGLAVPYEQYF. The CDR3 DNA sequence: TGTGCCGGGGGACTAGCGGTCCCCTATGAGCAGTACTTC.

This sequence joins TRBV20-1 and TRBJ2-1; 8 bases align to TRBD2. The CDR3 contains 14 residues. The trim removed 2 bases at V and 7 bases at J, leaving 7 bases unmatched. Germline CDR1 DFQATT, CDR2 SNEGSKA (reference sequence). CDR3 sequence: CSARPSGPSNEQFF. CDR3 DNA sequence: TGCAGTGCTAGACCTAGCGGGCCCTCGAATGAGCAGTTCTTC.